What follows are 12 T cell receptor beta chains derived from one specimen sequenced in a study of beta chain features in type 1 diabetes. Of the isolated RNA, all was reverse transcribed, and so the sequenced material was expressed TCRB transcripts. The data were produced by immunoSEQ multiplex PCR, yet TCRdb's version contains in-frame clones alone and is incomplete. The sample records under 300,000 clones, 27% being singletons. Input material: central memory CD4+ T cells from blood. These receptors were collected from a man aged 25-40 years in good health.

The chain has TRBV5-6 and TRBJ2-1; a possible D gene is TRBD1 (5 bases). Germline CDR1 reads SGHDT; CDR2 reads YYEEEE. This CDR3 region has 16 residues. V was trimmed by 0 bases and J by 1 base, leaving 11 bases between them. The CDR3 sequence: CASSLGFRESYNEQFF. CDR3 in DNA: TGTGCCAGCAGCTTGGGTTTCAGGGAATCCTACAATGAGCAGTTCTTC.

This clone has a handful of counts. The chain has TRBV29-1 and TRBJ1-2, with D perhaps TRBD1 (5 bases). The V gene lost 4 bases and the J gene lost 8 bases, with 29 bases spanning the gap. Germline lookup yields CDR1 SQVTM and CDR2 ANQGSEA. The CDR3 covers 17 residues. CDR3 bases: TGCAGCGTTGCATCCGGGCCCCGGCAGGGTATTGGTTTAGGCTACACCTTC. This translates into CSVASGPRQGIGLGYTF.

This clone has just a few counts. The junction and the germline gene differ at one end; a read error may be behind it. The sample carries other DNA sequences with the same CDR3. The chain links TRBV4-2 to TRBJ2-3, with TRBD2 identical over 10 bases. Germline CDR1 reads LGHNA; CDR2 reads YNFKEQ. This CDR3 region has 16 residues. The CDR3 is CASSQGSGGGTDTQYF. The CDR3 nucleotides are TGTGCCAGCAGCCAAGGAAGCGGGGGGGGCACGGATACGCAGTATTTT.

The table lists this clone with many counts. The rearrangement uses TRBV7-2 and TRBJ2-3; 10 bases are shared with TRBD2. V was pared by 5 bases and J by 2 bases, with 7 bases of the junction left unmatched. CDR1 SGHTA and CDR2 FQGNSA come from the germline V gene. The CDR3 is 16 residues long. In DNA form, the CDR3 reads TGTGCCAGCAGCGCCTTAGCGGGGGGACCCACAGATACGCAGTATTTT. Its translation is CASSALAGGPTDTQYF.

The CDR3 region is CASSARQSGGNQPQHF. For the CDR3, the DNA is TGTGCCAGCAGCGCTCGACAGTCGGGCGGAAATCAGCCCCAGCATTTT. The chain has TRBV5-6 and TRBJ1-5; tentative D call: TRBD1 (5 bases). The germline CDR1 and CDR2 sequences are SGHDT and YYEEEE. There are 16 residues in the CDR3. V gave up 4 bases and J gave up 4 bases, with 18 bases separating them.

V and J are TRBV30 and TRBJ2-1; D call uncertain. The CDR3 loop spans 13 amino acids. V was trimmed by 1 base and J by 0 bases, leaving 4 bases between them. Germline lookup yields CDR1 GTSNPN and CDR2 SVGIG (reference sequence). The CDR3 protein is CAWSAYSYNEQFF. In nucleotides, the CDR3 is TGTGCCTGGAGTGCATACTCCTACAATGAGCAGTTCTTC.

This clone appeared a few times. V gene TRBV4-3 combines with J gene TRBJ2-4; a weak D match, TRBD2 (5 bases). V was cut by 1 base and J by 7 bases, with 11 bases left in between. The CDR3 spans 14 residues. Germline values: CDR1 LGHNA, CDR2 YSLEER. DNA for the CDR3: TGCGCCAGCAGCCAAGGAGGGCCGGGGAACATTCAGTACTTC. Translation: CASSQGGPGNIQYF.

The rearrangement links TRBV30 to TRBJ1-5; D may be TRBD1 (6 bases). The CDR3 consists of 14 residues. From germline, CDR1 is GTSNPN and CDR2 SVGIG (reference sequence). V lost 2 bases and J 7 bases, leaving 15 bases between the germline ends. CDR3 protein: CAWSSGQRAQPQHF. In nucleotides, the CDR3 is TGTGCCTGGAGTTCCGGACAGCGAGCGCAGCCCCAGCATTTT.

This chain joins TRBV27 and TRBJ1-3; D might be TRBD1 (6 bases). The CDR3 extends over 13 amino acids. Germline V gives CDR1 MNHEY, CDR2 SMNVEV (reference sequence). Trimming stripped 10 bases from V and 0 bases from J, with 10 bases between. DNA for the CDR3: TGTGCCAAGACAGGCCACTCTGGAAACACCATATATTTT. As protein: CAKTGHSGNTIYF.

In this sample, this clone turned up a few times. This chain connects TRBV10-3 to TRBJ2-5; the D is unclear. The CDR3 loop spans 13 amino acids. The V gene lost 2 bases and the J gene lost 2 bases, with 6 bases spanning the gap. Germline-derived CDR1 and CDR2 are ENHRY and SYGVKD. This chain's CDR3 is CAISEGMQETQYF. CDR3 DNA: TGTGCCATCAGTGAGGGGATGCAAGAGACCCAGTACTTC.

This clone was seen more than once but under ten times. This chain uses TRBV5-4 with TRBJ2-3; D possibly matches TRBD1 or TRBD2 (6 bases each). This CDR3 has 14 residues. The V gene lost 1 base and the J gene lost 8 bases, with 14 bases spanning the gap. Germline V gene sequence: CDR1 SGHNT, CDR2 YYREEE (reference sequence). The CDR3 nucleotides are TGTGCCAGCAGCTTGCCCAAAGGAGGGGGTACGCAGTATTTT. Residues: CASSLPKGGGTQYF.

V gene TRBV28 combines with J gene TRBJ2-5; the match to TRBD2 covers 11 bases. Germline V gives CDR1 MDHEN, CDR2 SYDVKM. V lost 6 bases, J lost 4 bases, and 1 base stayed unmatched. The CDR3 length is 13 residues. The CDR3 coding sequence is TGTGCCAGCAGCCTAGCGGGAGGAGAGACCCAGTACTTC. Amino acids: CASSLAGGETQYF.